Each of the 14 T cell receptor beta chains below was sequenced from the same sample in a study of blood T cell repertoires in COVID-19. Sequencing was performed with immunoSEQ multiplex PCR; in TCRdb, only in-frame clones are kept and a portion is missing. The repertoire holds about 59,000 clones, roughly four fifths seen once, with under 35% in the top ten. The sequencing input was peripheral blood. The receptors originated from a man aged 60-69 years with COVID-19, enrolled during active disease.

The CDR3 region is CASNRGPKDNEQFF. Written as DNA, the CDR3 is TGTGCCAGTAACAGGGGACCAAAAGACAATGAGCAGTTCTTC. The chain links TRBV19 to TRBJ2-1; TRBD1 aligns across 7 bases. CDR1 is LNHDA and CDR2 is SQIVND in the germline V gene (reference sequence). The CDR3 is made up of 14 amino acids. Trimming took 7 bases from V and 5 from J; bases not matched to a gene: 8. The whole variable domain, remainder taken from reference TRBV19 and TRBJ2-1, is DGGITQSPKYLFRKEGQNVTLSCEQNLNHDAMYWYRQDPGQGLRLIYYSQIVNDFQKGDIAEGYSVSREKKESFPLTVTSAQKNPTAFYLCASNRGPKDNEQFFGPGTRLTVL.

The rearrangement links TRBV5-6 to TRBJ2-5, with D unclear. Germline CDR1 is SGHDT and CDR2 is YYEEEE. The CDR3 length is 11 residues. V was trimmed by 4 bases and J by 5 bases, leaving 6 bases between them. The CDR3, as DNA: TGTGCCAGCAGCCGGTCGGAGACCCAGTACTTC. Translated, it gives CASSRSETQYF.

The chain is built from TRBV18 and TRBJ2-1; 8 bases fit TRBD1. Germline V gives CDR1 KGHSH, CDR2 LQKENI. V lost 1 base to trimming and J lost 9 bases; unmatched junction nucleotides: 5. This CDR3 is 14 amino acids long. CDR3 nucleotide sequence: TGTGCCAGCTCACCACGGACAGGGTTTACTGAGCAGTTCTTC. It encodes CASSPRTGFTEQFF.

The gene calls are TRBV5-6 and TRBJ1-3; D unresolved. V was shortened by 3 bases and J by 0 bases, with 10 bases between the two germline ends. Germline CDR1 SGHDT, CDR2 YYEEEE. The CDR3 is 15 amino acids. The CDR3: CASSSRRGSGNTIYF. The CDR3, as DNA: TGTGCCAGCAGCTCCAGGCGTGGCTCTGGAAACACCATATATTTT. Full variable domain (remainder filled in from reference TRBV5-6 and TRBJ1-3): DAGVTQSPTHLIKTRGQQVTLRCSPKSGHDTVSWYQQALGQGPQFIFQYYEEEERQRGNFPDRFSGHQFPNYSSELNVNALLLGDSALYLCASSSRRGSGNTIYFGEGSWLTVV.

CDR3 nucleotides: TGTGCAAGTCGCTTTCGGCGGGGGGGCAAGCCCGAGCAGTACTTC. This encodes CASRFRRGGKPEQYF. The chain is built from TRBV12-2 and TRBJ2-7; TRBD2, the table's D call, was not compared with the DNA. TRBV12-2 corresponds to a pseudogene. This CDR3 is 15 amino acids long.

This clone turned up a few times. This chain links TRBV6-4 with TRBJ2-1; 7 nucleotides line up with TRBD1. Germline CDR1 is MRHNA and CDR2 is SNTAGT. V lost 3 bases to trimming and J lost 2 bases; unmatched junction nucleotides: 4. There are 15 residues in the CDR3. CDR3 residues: CASSELTGAYNEQFF. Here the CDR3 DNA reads TGTGCCAGCAGTGAGCTAACAGGGGCCTACAATGAGCAGTTCTTC.

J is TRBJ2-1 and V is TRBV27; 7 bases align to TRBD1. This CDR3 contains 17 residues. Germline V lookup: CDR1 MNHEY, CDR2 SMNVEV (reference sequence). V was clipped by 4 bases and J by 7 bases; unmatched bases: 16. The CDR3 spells CASSSGGHSGTQNEQFF. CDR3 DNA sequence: TGTGCCAGCAGTTCAGGGGGACATTCGGGGACACAAAATGAGCAGTTCTTC.

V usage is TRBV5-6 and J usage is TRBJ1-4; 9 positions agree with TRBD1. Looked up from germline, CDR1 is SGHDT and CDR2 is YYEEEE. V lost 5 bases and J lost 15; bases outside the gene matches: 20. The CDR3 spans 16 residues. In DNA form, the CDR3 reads TGTGCCAGCAGATTAAAAGGACAGGGGATAACGGGTGTTGTGTTTTTT. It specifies CASRLKGQGITGVVFF.

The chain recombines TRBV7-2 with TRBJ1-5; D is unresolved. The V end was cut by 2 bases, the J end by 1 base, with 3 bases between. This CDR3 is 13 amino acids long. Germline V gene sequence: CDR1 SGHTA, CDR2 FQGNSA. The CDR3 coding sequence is TGTGCCAGCAGCTTACGGAGCAATCAGCCCCAGCATTTT. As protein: CASSLRSNQPQHF.

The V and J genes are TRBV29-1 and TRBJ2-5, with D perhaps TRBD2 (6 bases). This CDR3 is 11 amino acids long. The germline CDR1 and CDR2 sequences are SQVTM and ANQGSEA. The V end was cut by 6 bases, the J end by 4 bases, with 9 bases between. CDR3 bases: TGCAGCGTGCTGGGAGGAGAGACCCAGTACTTC. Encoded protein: CSVLGGETQYF.

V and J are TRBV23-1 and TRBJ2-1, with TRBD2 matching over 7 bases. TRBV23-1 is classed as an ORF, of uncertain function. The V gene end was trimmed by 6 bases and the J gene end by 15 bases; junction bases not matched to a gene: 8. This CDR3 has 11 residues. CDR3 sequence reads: CASRPGEGRFF. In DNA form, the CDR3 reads TGCGCCAGCAGACCCGGGGAGGGTAGGTTCTTC.

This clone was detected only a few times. The CDR3 DNA sequence: TGTGCCAGCTCCGGGGGGCAGATTGAGACCCAGTACTTC. Its translation is CASSGGQIETQYF. The J gene is TRBJ2-5, the V gene TRBV18; D may be TRBD2 (7 bases). The CDR3 sequence is 13 residues long. CDR1 KGHSH and CDR2 LQKENI come from the germline V gene. Trimming stripped 6 bases from V and 5 bases from J, with 13 bases between.

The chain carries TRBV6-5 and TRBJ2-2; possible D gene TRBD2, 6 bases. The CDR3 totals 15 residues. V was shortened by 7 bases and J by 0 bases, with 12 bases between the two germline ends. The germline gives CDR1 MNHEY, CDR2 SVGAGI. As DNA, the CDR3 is TGTGCCAGCATTCGAAGCGGGCCGAACACCGGGGAGCTGTTTTTT. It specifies CASIRSGPNTGELFF.

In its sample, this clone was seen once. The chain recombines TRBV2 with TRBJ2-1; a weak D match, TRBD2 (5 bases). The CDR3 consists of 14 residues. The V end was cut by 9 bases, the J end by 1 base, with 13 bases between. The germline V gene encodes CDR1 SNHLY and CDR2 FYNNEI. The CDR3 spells CARGGEASYNEQFF. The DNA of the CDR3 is TGTGCCAGAGGAGGCGAGGCGTCCTACAATGAGCAGTTCTTC.